This passage covers 13 T cell receptor beta chains from one sample sequenced in a study of cytomegalovirus exposure and HLA in healthy donors. Libraries were prepared by immunoSEQ multiplex PCR; TCRdb keeps only in-frame clonotypes and omits some of them. The sample consists of 200,000 to 250,000 clones, approximately 80% of them appearing once. Input material: PBMCs. The origin of the receptors is a woman aged 30 to 39 in good health and CMV-seropositive.

The chain employs TRBV19 and TRBJ1-2, with D uncertain. The V gene lost 5 bases and the J gene lost 7 bases, with 17 bases spanning the gap. From germline, CDR1 is LNHDA and CDR2 SQIVND (reference sequence). This CDR3 comprises 14 residues. The chain's CDR3 is CASSSSAAVLGYTF. The CDR3 nucleotides are TGTGCCAGTAGTTCTTCGGCCGCGGTTCTTGGCTACACCTTC.

This chain connects TRBV11-2 to TRBJ2-1; D is uncertain. Germline V gives CDR1 SGHAT, CDR2 FQNNGV. The CDR3 spans 13 residues. Trimming left V 1 base short and J 5 bases short, with 6 bases between. CDR3 DNA sequence: TGTGCCAGCAGCTTAGTCCTGAACAATGAGCAGTTCTTC. This translates into CASSLVLNNEQFF.

The chain uses TRBV29-1 and TRBJ1-2, with 8 bases lining up with TRBD1. Trimming removed 5 bases from V and 1 base from J; junction bases left unmatched: 12. The CDR3 contains 16 residues. Germline loops: CDR1 SQVTM, CDR2 ANQGSEA. This chain's CDR3 is CSVYSGGARVNYGYTF. DNA for the CDR3: TGCAGCGTTTATTCAGGGGGCGCGCGAGTTAACTATGGCTACACCTTC.

This clone was seen a few times. The V and J genes are TRBV30 and TRBJ1-1, with a tentative D call TRBD1 (6 bases). The CDR3 spans 14 residues. Germline V gene lookup returns CDR1 GTSNPN and CDR2 SVGIG (reference sequence). The V and J ends lost 1 base and 1 base respectively, with 10 bases between them. The CDR3 here is CAWSAMDRNTEAFF. The CDR3 DNA reads TGTGCCTGGAGTGCAATGGACAGGAACACTGAAGCTTTCTTT.

The chain joins TRBV13 to TRBJ2-3, with D tentatively TRBD1 or TRBD2 (5 bases each). Germline V gives CDR1 PRHDT, CDR2 FYEKMQ (reference sequence). This CDR3 has 17 residues. V dropped 5 bases and J dropped 2 bases, with 20 bases sitting between them. CDR3 DNA: TGTGCCAGCAGCCGAGGGCAGGGTCATCCTTTCACAGATACGCAGTATTTT. This translates into CASSRGQGHPFTDTQYF.

This clone has a single count. The V gene is TRBV6-1, the J gene TRBJ1-2, with D maybe TRBD1 (5 bases). The CDR3 runs 12 residues. Trimming shortened V by 7 bases and J by 4 bases, and 10 bases separated the two germline ends. The germline V gene has CDR1 MNHNS and CDR2 SASEGT. The chain's CDR3 is CASKRGGYGYTF. Here the CDR3 DNA reads TGTGCCAGCAAAAGGGGTGGCTATGGCTACACCTTC.

As for this clone: At one of its ends the junction is not consistent with the germline gene, which may arise from a read error. This chain joins TRBV7-7 and TRBJ2-7, with no clear D. This CDR3 comprises 14 residues. Germline CDR1 is SSHAT and CDR2 is FNYEAQ (reference sequence). In DNA form, the CDR3 reads TGTGCTAGCAGCTTATACCCCAACTCCTACGAGCAGTACTTC. Its translation is CASSLYPNSYEQYF. Supplemented by reference TRBV7-7 and TRBJ2-7, the full variable domain reads GAGVSQSPRYKVTKRGQDVTLRCDPISSHATLYWYQQALGQGPEFLTYFNYEAQPDKSGLPSDRFSAERPEGSISTLTIQRTEQRDSAMYRCASSLYPNSYEQYFGPGTRLTVT.

V is TRBV7-8 and J is TRBJ1-2, with 8 nucleotides matching TRBD1. CDR3 length: 15 amino acids. Germline lookup yields CDR1 SGHVS and CDR2 FQNEAQ. Trimming took 3 bases from V and 8 from J; bases not matched to a gene: 11. CDR3 sequence (DNA): TGTGCCAGCAGCTTCCAGGACAGGGCCATGAGCGGCTACACCTTC. Encoded protein: CASSFQDRAMSGYTF.

Sample share makes this clone medium-sized. The rearrangement links TRBV9 to TRBJ1-1, with unresolved D. The germline V and J ends were trimmed by 0 bases and 5 bases, with 11 bases remaining between them. Germline lookup yields CDR1 SGDLS and CDR2 YYNGEE. CDR3 length equals 14 residues. This CDR3 is CASSVGPGRTEAFF. The CDR3 DNA sequence: TGTGCCAGCAGCGTAGGCCCCGGGAGAACTGAAGCTTTCTTT.

The rearrangement joins TRBV11-1 to TRBJ2-7; 7 nucleotides agree with TRBD2. The length of the CDR3 is 16 residues. With V trimmed by 5 bases and J by 3 bases, 13 bases remained unmatched. Germline V lookup: CDR1 SGHAT, CDR2 FQDESV (reference sequence). The CDR3 DNA is TGTGCCAGCAGCCCGCAGCCGGGACTACCACGCTACGAGCAGTACTTC. It translates to CASSPQPGLPRYEQYF.

The chain links TRBV4-3 to TRBJ2-2; D not certain. Trimming took off 0 bases at V and 3 bases at J, with 11 bases between the two ends. Germline assignment: CDR1 LGHNA and CDR2 YSLEER. This CDR3 contains 16 residues. CDR3 protein: CASSQDIGKDTGELFF. The CDR3 coding sequence is TGCGCCAGCAGCCAAGATATAGGGAAGGACACCGGGGAGCTGTTTTTT.

This chain links TRBV29-1 with TRBJ2-1; D is unresolved. The germline V gene encodes CDR1 SQVTM and CDR2 ANQGSEA. The CDR3 extends over 12 amino acids. Between the trimmed V and J ends, which lost 4 bases and 7 bases, there was a span of 11 bases. The CDR3 loop is CSVGLGNNEQFF. CDR3 bases: TGCAGCGTTGGATTAGGGAATAATGAGCAGTTCTTC.

The rearrangement links TRBV7-9 to TRBJ1-1; D perhaps matches TRBD1 (5 bases). The CDR3 consists of 15 residues. Trimming cost V 0 bases and J 1 base, with 9 bases left between them. Germline lookup yields CDR1 SEHNR and CDR2 FQNEAQ (reference sequence). The CDR3 nucleotides are TGTGCCAGCAGCTTAGCGACCGGGACGAACACTGAAGCTTTCTTT. Translating it yields CASSLATGTNTEAFF.